This TCR beta chain was retrieved from a study of blood T cell repertoires in COVID-19. Assay: immunoSEQ multiplex PCR; the TCRdb copy retains only in-frame clones and omits some. The sample contains 250,000 to 300,000 clones, around four fifths of which appear only once. CDR3 size: 13 residues. Trimming took 7 bases from V and 4 from J; bases not matched to a gene: 9. Germline V gene data show CDR1 as SQVTM and CDR2 as ANQGSEA. The sample comprised peripheral blood. This TCR came from a man older than 75 with acute or convalescent COVID-19. The chain is built from TRBV29-1 and TRBJ1-1; TRBD1 matches at 7 bases. The CDR3 sequence is CSAAYRGATEAFF. CDR3 nucleotides: TGCAGCGCCGCTTACAGGGGAGCCACTGAAGCTTTCTTT.